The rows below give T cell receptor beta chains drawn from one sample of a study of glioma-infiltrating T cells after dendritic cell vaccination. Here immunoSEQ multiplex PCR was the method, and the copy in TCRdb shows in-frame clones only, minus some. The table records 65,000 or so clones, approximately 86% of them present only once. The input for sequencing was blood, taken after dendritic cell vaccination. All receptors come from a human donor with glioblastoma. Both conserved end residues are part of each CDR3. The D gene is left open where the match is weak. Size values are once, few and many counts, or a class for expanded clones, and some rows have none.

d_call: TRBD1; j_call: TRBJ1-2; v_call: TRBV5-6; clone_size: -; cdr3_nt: TGTGCCAGCAGCCCTGGGACAGGGGGGTTATATGGCTACACCTTC; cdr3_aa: CASSPGTGGLYGYTF
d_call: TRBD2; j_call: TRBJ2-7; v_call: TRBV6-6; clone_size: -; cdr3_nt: TGTGCCAGCAGGTCTACTAGCGGTAGCGCCTACGAGCAGTACTTC; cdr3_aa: CASRSTSGSAYEQYF
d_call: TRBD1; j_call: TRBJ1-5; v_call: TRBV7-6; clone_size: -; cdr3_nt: TGTGCCAGCAGCTTAGCGACGGGTACAGGGGATTCCTATATGGGCAATCAGCCCCAGCATTTT; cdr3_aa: CASSLATGTGDSYMGNQPQHF
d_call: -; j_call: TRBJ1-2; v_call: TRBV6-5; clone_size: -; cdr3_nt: TGTGCCAGCAGTTACAGTACAGGGTATTCTTCAGGCTACACCTTC; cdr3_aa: CASSYSTGYSSGYTF
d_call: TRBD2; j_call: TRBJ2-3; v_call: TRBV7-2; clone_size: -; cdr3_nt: TGTGCCAGCAGCTTCCTTAGCGGGACCACAGATACGCAGTATTTT; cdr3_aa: CASSFLSGTTDTQYF
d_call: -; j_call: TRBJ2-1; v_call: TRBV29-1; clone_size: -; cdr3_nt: TGCAGCGGCGACTTCGGTCCCAATGAGCAGTTCTTC; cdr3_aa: CSGDFGPNEQFF
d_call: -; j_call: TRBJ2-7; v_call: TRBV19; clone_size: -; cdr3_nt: TGTGCCAGTAGTACCGGGTCCTACGAGCAGTACTTC; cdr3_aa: CASSTGSYEQYF
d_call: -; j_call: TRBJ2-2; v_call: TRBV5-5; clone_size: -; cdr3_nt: TGTGCCAGCAGCCCACAGGGTCGAGACACCGGGGAGCTGTTTTTT; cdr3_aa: CASSPQGRDTGELFF
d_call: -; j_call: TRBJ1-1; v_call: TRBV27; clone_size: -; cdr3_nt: TGTGCCAGCTTTCCCCCAATGAACACTGAAGCTTTCTTT; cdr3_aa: CASFPPMNTEAFF
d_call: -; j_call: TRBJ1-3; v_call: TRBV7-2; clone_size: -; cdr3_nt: TGTGCCAGCAGCTTAGGCGGAATTCAGAGCTCTGGAAACACCATATATTTT; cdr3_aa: CASSLGGIQSSGNTIYF
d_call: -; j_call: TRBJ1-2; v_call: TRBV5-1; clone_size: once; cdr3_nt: TGCGCCAGCAGCTCTGGGGGCGGCTATGGCTACACCTTC; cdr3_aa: CASSSGGGYGYTF
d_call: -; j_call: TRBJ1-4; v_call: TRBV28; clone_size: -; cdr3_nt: TGTGCCAGCAGGGGCGGGACTGCTGAAAAACTGTTTTTT; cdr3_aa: CASRGGTAEKLFF
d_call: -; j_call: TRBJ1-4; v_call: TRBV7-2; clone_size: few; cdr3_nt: TGTGCCAGCAGCTTAGGAGGCAGAGGGATGGGGGAAAAACTGTTTTTT; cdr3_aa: CASSLGGRGMGEKLFF
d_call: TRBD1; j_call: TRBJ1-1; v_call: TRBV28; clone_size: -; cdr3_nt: TGTGCCAGCAGTATAAACGACAGGGGGCTCCTTGAAGCTTTCTTT; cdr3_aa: CASSINDRGLLEAFF
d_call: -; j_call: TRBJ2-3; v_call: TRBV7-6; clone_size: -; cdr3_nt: TGTGCCAGCAGCGAGAGGGTTTCAGAACCCTCCACAGATACGCAGTATTTT; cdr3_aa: CASSERVSEPSTDTQYF
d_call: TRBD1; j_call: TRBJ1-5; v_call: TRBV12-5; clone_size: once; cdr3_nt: TGTGCTAGTGGTTTGGTACAGGGGGGCGGGGGAGGTCAGCCCCAGCATTTT; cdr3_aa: CASGLVQGGGGGQPQHF